This T cell receptor (beta chain) was recovered during a study of shared clonotypes between healthy human individuals. Study-level results: Sequencing depth was predicted to influence how clonotypes are shared among donors.

Repertoires were generated with immunoSEQ multiplex PCR, while TCRdb's copy carries only in-frame clones and drops some. The table shows about 490,000 clones, with around 80% occurring only once. Turning to this clone: The target antigen is unknown. Other nucleotide sequences from this sample produce the same CDR3.

V lost 3 bases, J lost 0 bases, and 1 base stayed unmatched. Germline lookup yields CDR1 LNHDA and CDR2 SQIVND (reference sequence). The CDR3 contains 15 residues. The sequenced sample was PBMCs. The chain couples TRBV19 to TRBJ2-1, with TRBD2 matching over 8 bases. This sequence was found in a woman in her 40s in good health. Some clones in this sample may be carry-over from other donors' samples. CDR3 residues: CASSIAGGSYNEQFF. Written as DNA, the CDR3 is TGTGCCAGTAGTATTGCGGGAGGCTCCTACAATGAGCAGTTCTTC.